These 16 T cell receptor beta chains originate from one sample sequenced in a study of blood T cell repertoires in COVID-19. Measured with immunoSEQ multiplex PCR; TCRdb has only the in-frame clones, and not every one. The sample carries under 300,000 clones, roughly 83% recorded once. Sequenced material: peripheral blood. The receptors here all came from a human donor with COVID-19, enrolled during active disease. The donor label of this sample is uncertain.

The chain uses TRBV18 and TRBJ2-2; D possibly corresponds to TRBD2 (6 bases). The ends were cut back, 5 bases at V and 3 bases at J, with 19 bases in the middle. The CDR3 covers 17 residues. Germline loops: CDR1 KGHSH, CDR2 LQKENI. CDR3 in DNA: TGTGCCAGCTCATCTGACCAGGGAGGTTCGTACACCGGGGAGCTGTTTTTT. Residues: CASSSDQGGSYTGELFF.

J is TRBJ1-6 and V is TRBV6-5; D gene uncertain. CDR1 is MNHEY and CDR2 is SVGAGI in the germline V gene. The length of the CDR3 is 15 residues. The ends were cut back, 7 bases at V and 7 bases at J, with 17 bases in the middle. For the CDR3, the DNA is TGTGCCAGCACCTTCGGGTTCCGGGGAAATTCACCCCTCCACTTT. This codes for CASTFGFRGNSPLHF.

CDR3 sequence reads: CASSDNGTGEGRLIGNTEAFF. CDR3 nucleotide sequence: TGTGCCAGCAGTGACAATGGGACCGGGGAGGGGAGGTTAATCGGGAACACTGAAGCTTTCTTT. The chain is built from TRBV6-4 and TRBJ1-1; D is perhaps TRBD1 (5 bases). The CDR3 extends over 21 amino acids. V was shortened by 2 bases and J by 1 base, with 29 bases between the two germline ends. CDR1 is MRHNA, CDR2 SNTAGT, per germline.

This clone was recorded only once. V usage is TRBV19 and J usage is TRBJ1-1; 7 bases are shared with TRBD1. The CDR3 runs 12 residues. The V and J ends lost 6 bases and 8 bases, in that order; junction bases with no gene match: 6. Germline V gives CDR1 LNHDA, CDR2 SQIVND (reference sequence). The DNA of the CDR3 is TGTGCCAGTAGGGACAGGTCAAGGGAAGCTTTCTTT. Translation gives CASRDRSREAFF.

V is TRBV29-1 and J is TRBJ2-3; 7 positions agree with TRBD1. Germline V lookup: CDR1 SQVTM, CDR2 ANQGSEA. The CDR3 covers 15 residues. The V segment lost 2 bases and the J segment 5 bases; nucleotides outside the gene matches: 10. This CDR3 is CSVEIGTVKGDTQYF. Here the CDR3 DNA reads TGCAGCGTTGAAATTGGGACAGTTAAGGGAGATACGCAGTATTTT.

The chain combines TRBV12-5 with TRBJ2-7, with 11 positions matching TRBD2. Germline trimming cut 1 base from V and 3 bases from J; bases unmatched to any gene: 2. This CDR3 spans 15 amino acids. From germline, CDR1 is LGHNT and CDR2 FRNRAP. The chain's CDR3 is CASGLAGTSGYEQYF. The CDR3 nucleotides are TGTGCTAGTGGTTTGGCGGGGACTAGCGGCTACGAGCAGTACTTC.

The J gene is TRBJ2-3, the V gene TRBV5-5, with 7 bases matching TRBD2. From germline, CDR1 is SGHKS and CDR2 YYEKEE (reference sequence). The CDR3 is made up of 17 amino acids. After removal of 1 base from V and 0 bases from J, the junction contained 8 bases not matched to a gene. This CDR3 reads CASSLMGGGSSTDTQYF. The CDR3 DNA follows: TGTGCCAGCAGCTTGATGGGCGGCGGGAGCAGCACAGATACGCAGTATTTT.

Of note for this clone: The same CDR3 can be traced to other DNA sequences in this sample. The chain combines TRBV18 with TRBJ1-1, with 7 nucleotides matching TRBD1. V gave up 6 bases and J gave up 3 bases; unmatched junction bases: 7. The CDR3 totals 14 residues. The germline CDR1 and CDR2 sequences are KGHSH and LQKENI. CDR3 DNA sequence: TGTGCCAGCTCTCCGGGACAGTTAGACACTGAAGCTTTCTTT. Translating gives CASSPGQLDTEAFF.

The rearrangement uses TRBV27 and TRBJ2-7; 8 bases line up with TRBD1. Germline lookup yields CDR1 MNHEY and CDR2 SMNVEV (reference sequence). J was trimmed by 7 bases and V by 8 bases; bases with no gene match: 7. The CDR3 length is 12 residues. CDR3 in DNA: TGTGCCAGCGCGACAGGGGTAGGAGAGCAGTACTTC. This translates into CASATGVGEQYF.

The chain couples TRBV28 to TRBJ2-5; D is perhaps TRBD2 (7 bases). The length of the CDR3 is 16 residues. With 7 bases removed from V and 1 base from J, the gap between germline ends came to 19 bases. Per germline, CDR1 MDHEN and CDR2 SYDVKM. The CDR3 reads CASTPTGLGGQETQYF. CDR3 DNA: TGTGCCAGCACCCCCACAGGACTAGGGGGCCAAGAGACCCAGTACTTC.

V usage is TRBV6-6 and J usage is TRBJ1-3; D is perhaps TRBD1 (6 bases). Trimming stripped 5 bases from V and 0 bases from J, with 17 bases between. The CDR3 runs 17 residues. The V gene's germline CDR1 is MNHNY and CDR2 SVGAGI (reference sequence). CDR3 sequence reads: CASSPRTVIFSGNTIYF. The CDR3, as DNA: TGTGCCAGCAGTCCACGGACAGTCATCTTCTCTGGAAACACCATATATTTT.

The CDR3 loop is CASSPRTGGYEQYF. CDR3 coding DNA: TGTGCCAGTAGTCCTCGGACAGGGGGCTACGAGCAGTACTTC. This chain uses TRBV19 with TRBJ2-7; 10 nucleotides line up with TRBD1. The trim removed 5 bases at V and 3 bases at J, leaving 4 bases unmatched. Germline V lookup: CDR1 LNHDA, CDR2 SQIVND (reference sequence). The CDR3 has 14 residues.

The chain uses TRBV3-1 (or the pseudogene TRBV3-2) and TRBJ2-3; 10 bases align to TRBD2. This CDR3 contains 15 residues. The trim removed 4 bases at V and 2 bases at J, leaving 3 bases unmatched. The V gene's germline CDR1 is LGHDT and CDR2 YNNKEL (reference sequence). The CDR3 DNA is TGTGCCAGCAGCCTCAGCGGGAGGGCCACAGATACGCAGTATTTT. Its translation is CASSLSGRATDTQYF.

CDR3: CASSLGLAGGALSTDTQYF. In DNA, the CDR3 is TGTGCCAGCAGCTTAGGACTAGCGGGAGGGGCCCTAAGCACAGATACGCAGTATTTT. V usage is TRBV11-2 and J usage is TRBJ2-3, with 14 bases lining up with TRBD2. Germline V lookup: CDR1 SGHAT, CDR2 FQNNGV. This CDR3 is 19 amino acids long. J gave up 0 bases and V 1 base, and 6 bases lay outside the gene matches.

This clone was observed a single time. V usage is TRBV19 and J usage is TRBJ2-4; tentatively, D is TRBD1 (6 bases). The V gene's germline CDR1 is LNHDA and CDR2 SQIVND (reference sequence). The ends were cut back, 4 bases at V and 3 bases at J, with 10 bases in the middle. This CDR3 has 14 residues. The chain's CDR3 is CASSNREVKNIQYF. The DNA of the CDR3 is TGTGCCAGTAGTAACAGGGAAGTCAAAAACATTCAGTACTTC. Looking up the rest from reference TRBV19 and TRBJ2-4 gives the full variable domain: DGGITQSPKYLFRKEGQNVTLSCEQNLNHDAMYWYRQDPGQGLRLIYYSQIVNDFQKGDIAEGYSVSREKKESFPLTVTSAQKNPTAFYLCASSNREVKNIQYFGAGTRLSVL.

The chain recombines TRBV6-2 or TRBV6-3 with TRBJ1-2, with D hard to call. Per germline, CDR1 MNHEY and CDR2 SVGEGT. Trimming cost V 6 bases and J 7 bases, with 15 bases left between them. The CDR3 sequence is 13 residues long. The CDR3, as DNA: TGTGCCAGCAGCCTCGATATAACTGGTGGCTACACCTTC. It encodes CASSLDITGGYTF.